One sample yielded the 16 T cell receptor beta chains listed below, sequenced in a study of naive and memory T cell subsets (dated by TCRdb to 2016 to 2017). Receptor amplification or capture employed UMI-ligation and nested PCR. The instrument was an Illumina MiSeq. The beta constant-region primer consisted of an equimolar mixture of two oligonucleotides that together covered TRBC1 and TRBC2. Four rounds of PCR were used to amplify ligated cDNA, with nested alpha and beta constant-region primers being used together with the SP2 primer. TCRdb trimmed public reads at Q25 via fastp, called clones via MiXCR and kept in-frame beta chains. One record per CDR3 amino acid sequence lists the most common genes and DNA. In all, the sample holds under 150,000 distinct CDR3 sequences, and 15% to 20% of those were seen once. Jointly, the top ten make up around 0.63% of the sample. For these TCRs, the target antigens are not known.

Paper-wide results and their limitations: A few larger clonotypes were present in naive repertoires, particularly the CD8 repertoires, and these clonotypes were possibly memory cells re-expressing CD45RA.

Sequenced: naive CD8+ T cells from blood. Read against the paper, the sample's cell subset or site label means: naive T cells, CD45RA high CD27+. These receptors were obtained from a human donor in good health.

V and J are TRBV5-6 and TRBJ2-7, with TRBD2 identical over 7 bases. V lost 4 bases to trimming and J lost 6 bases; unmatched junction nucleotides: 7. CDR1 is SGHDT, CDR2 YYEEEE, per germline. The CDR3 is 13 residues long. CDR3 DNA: TGTGCCAGCAGCCTCGGGACTATTGGCGAGCAGTACTTC. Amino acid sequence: CASSLGTIGEQYF.

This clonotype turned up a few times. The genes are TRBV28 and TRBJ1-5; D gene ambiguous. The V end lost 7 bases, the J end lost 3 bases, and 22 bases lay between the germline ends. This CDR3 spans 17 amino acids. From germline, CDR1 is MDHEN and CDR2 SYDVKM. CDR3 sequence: CASTPVGEGGYNQPQHF. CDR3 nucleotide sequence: TGTGCCAGCACCCCAGTCGGGGAGGGTGGATACAATCAGCCCCAGCATTTT.

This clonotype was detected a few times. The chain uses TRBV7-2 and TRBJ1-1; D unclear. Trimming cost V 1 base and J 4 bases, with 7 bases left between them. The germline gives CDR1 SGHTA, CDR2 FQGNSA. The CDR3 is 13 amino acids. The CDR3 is CASSLVIGTEAFF. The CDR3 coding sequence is TGTGCCAGCAGCTTAGTAATCGGCACTGAAGCTTTCTTT.

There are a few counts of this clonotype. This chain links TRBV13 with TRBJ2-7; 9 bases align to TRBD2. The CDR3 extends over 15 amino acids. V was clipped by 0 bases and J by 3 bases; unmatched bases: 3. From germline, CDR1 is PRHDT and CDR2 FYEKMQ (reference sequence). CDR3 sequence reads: CASSLGLAGDYEQYF. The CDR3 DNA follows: TGTGCCAGCAGCTTAGGATTAGCGGGAGACTACGAGCAGTACTTC. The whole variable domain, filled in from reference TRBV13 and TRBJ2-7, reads AAGVIQSPRHLIKEKRETATLKCYPIPRHDTVYWYQQGPGQDPQFLISFYEKMQSDKGSIPDRFSAQQFSDYHSELNMSSLELGDSALYFCASSLGLAGDYEQYFGPGTRLTVT.

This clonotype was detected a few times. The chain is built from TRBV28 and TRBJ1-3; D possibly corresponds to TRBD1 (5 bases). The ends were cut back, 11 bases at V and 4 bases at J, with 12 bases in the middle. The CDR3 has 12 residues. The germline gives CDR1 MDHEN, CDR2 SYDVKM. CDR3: CAARRGGNTIYF. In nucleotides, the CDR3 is TGTGCCGCCCGGAGGGGCGGAAACACCATATATTTT.

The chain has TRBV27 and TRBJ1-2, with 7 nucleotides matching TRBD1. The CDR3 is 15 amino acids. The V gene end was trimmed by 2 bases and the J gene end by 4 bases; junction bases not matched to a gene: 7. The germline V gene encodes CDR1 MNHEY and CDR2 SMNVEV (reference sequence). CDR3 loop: CASSLDGTDLYGYTF. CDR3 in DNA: TGTGCCAGCAGTTTAGACGGGACAGACCTCTATGGCTACACCTTC.

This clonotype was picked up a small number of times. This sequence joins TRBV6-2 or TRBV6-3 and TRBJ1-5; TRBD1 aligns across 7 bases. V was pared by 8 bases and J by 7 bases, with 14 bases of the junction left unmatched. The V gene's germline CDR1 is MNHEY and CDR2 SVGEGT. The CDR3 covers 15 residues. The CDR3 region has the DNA TGTGCCAGCCACACAGGGGCCCGCGCAGGGCAGCCCCAGCATTTT. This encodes CASHTGARAGQPQHF.

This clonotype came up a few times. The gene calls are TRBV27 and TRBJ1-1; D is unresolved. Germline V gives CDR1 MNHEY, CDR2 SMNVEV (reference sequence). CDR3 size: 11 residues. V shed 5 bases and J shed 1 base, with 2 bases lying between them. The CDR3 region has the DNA TGTGCCAGCAGTAAGAACACTGAAGCTTTCTTT. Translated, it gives CASSKNTEAFF.

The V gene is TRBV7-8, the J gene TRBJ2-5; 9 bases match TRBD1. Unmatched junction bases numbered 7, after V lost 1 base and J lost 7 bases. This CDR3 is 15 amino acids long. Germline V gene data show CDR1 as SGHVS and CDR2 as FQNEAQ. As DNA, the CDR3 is TGTGCCAGCAGCTTAGAGAACAGGGGGCAGAGGACCCAGTACTTC. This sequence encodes CASSLENRGQRTQYF. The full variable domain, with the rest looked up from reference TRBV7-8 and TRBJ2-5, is GAGVSQSPRYKVAKRGQDVALRCDPISGHVSLFWYQQALGQGPEFLTYFQNEAQLDKSGLPSDRFFAERPEGSVSTLKIQRTQQEDSAVYLCASSLENRGQRTQYFGPGTRLLVL.

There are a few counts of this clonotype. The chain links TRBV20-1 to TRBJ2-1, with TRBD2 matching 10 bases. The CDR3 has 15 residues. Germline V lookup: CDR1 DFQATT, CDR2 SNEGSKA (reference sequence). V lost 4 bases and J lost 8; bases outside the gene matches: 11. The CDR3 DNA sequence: TGCAGTGCTACCGACCCGGGACTAGCGCTGGATGAGCAGTTCTTC. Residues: CSATDPGLALDEQFF.

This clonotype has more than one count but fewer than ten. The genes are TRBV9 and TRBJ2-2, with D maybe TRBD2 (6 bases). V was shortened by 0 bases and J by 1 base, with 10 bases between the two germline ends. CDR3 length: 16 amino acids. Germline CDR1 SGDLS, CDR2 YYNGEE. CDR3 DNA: TGTGCCAGCAGCGTAGTTTCGGGGGAGAACACCGGGGAGCTGTTTTTT. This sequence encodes CASSVVSGENTGELFF.

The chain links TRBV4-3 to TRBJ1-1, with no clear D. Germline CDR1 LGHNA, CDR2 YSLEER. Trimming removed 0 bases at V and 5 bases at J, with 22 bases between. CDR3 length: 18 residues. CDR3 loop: CASSQDQDDYFPGTEAFF. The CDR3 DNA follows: TGCGCCAGCAGCCAAGATCAAGACGACTACTTCCCTGGGACTGAAGCTTTCTTT.

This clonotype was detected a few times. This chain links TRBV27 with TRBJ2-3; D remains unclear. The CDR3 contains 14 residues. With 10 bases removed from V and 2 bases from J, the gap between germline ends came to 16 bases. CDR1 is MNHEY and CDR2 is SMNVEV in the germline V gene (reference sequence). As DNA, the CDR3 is TGTGCCACCGCATTCCGGAATCCCACAGATACGCAGTATTTT. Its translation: CATAFRNPTDTQYF.

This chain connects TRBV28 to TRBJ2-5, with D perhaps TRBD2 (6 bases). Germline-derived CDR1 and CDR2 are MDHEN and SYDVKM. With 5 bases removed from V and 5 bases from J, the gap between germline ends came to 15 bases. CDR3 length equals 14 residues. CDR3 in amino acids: CASSLVAGGETQYF. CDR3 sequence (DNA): TGTGCCAGCAGTCTAGTAGCAGGAGGGGAGACCCAGTACTTC.

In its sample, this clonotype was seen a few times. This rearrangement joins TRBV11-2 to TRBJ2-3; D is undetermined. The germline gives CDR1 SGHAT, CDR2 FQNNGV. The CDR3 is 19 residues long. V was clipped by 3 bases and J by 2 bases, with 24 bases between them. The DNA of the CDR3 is TGTGCCAGCAGCTTTCAAATCGAGTTTGGAGTGGGAAACACAGATACGCAGTATTTT. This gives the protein CASSFQIEFGVGNTDTQYF.

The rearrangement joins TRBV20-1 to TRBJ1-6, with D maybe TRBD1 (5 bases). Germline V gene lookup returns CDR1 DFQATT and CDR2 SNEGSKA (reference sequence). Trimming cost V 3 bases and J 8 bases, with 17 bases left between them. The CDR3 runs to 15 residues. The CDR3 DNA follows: TGCAGTGCTAGGACCGAGGGCCAGGGTTATTCACCCCTCCACTTT. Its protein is CSARTEGQGYSPLHF.